The rows below give T cell receptor beta chains drawn from one sample of a study of CD8 T cells in ankylosing spondylitis. TCRdb processed the 5' RACE reads anew with MiXCR; each CDR3 protein has one entry. Here the sample spans 200,000 to 250,000 distinct CDR3 sequences, roughly 32% being singletons. The sequenced sample consisted of blood, either unsorted or a sorted T cell fraction (not recorded which). The receptors derive from a male donor with ankylosing spondylitis or in good health (not recorded which). CDR3s include the opening cysteine and the closing phenylalanine or tryptophan. A D gene is named only where the DNA matches it firmly. The listing skips clone size in some rows; elsewhere it reads once, few, many or a size class.

few | - | TRBJ2-1 | TRBV12-3/TRBV12-4 | 15 | CASSFRPSSYNEQFF | TGTGCCAGCAGTTTTAGGCCTAGCTCCTACAATGAGCAGTTCTTC
- | - | TRBJ2-5 | TRBV7-9 | 17 | CASSLGLLGLLQETQYF | TGTGCCAGCAGCTTGGGCCTTTTGGGTCTGCTTCAAGAGACCCAGTACTTC
few | TRBD2 | TRBJ2-7 | TRBV20-1 | 14 | CSASSSGGAYEQYF | TGCAGTGCTAGTTCTAGCGGGGGGGCTTACGAGCAGTACTTC
few | - | TRBJ2-7 | TRBV2 | 13 | CASRKTRSGEQYF | TGTGCCAGCAGGAAGACTAGATCCGGCGAGCAGTACTTC
few | - | TRBJ2-5 | TRBV6-1 | 14 | CASRGQGSWETQYF | TGTGCCAGCAGGGGGCAGGGGTCCTGGGAGACCCAGTACTTC
- | TRBD2 | TRBJ2-5 | TRBV4-1 | 15 | CASSGTSGPQETQYF | TGCGCCAGCAGCGGGACTAGCGGACCCCAAGAGACCCAGTACTTC
few | TRBD2 | TRBJ2-3 | TRBV29-1 | 13 | CSVSGGPTDTQYF | TGCAGCGTCAGCGGGGGCCCCACAGATACGCAGTATTTT
- | TRBD1 | TRBJ2-3 | TRBV20-1 | 15 | CSASKAGRGTDTQYF | TGCAGTGCTAGTAAAGCCGGCAGGGGGACAGATACGCAGTATTTT
- | - | TRBJ1-1 | TRBV5-1 | 14 | CASTGGGGNTEAFF | TGCGCCAGCACCGGAGGGGGTGGGAACACTGAAGCTTTCTTT
few | - | TRBJ1-2 | TRBV29-1 | 12 | CSVDTGRGGYTF | TGCAGCGTTGATACGGGGAGAGGTGGCTACACCTTC
few | - | TRBJ1-4 | TRBV12-3/TRBV12-4 | 12 | CASSLGNEKLFF | TGTGCCAGCAGTTTAGGCAATGAAAAACTGTTTTTT
once | - | TRBJ1-3 | TRBV20-1 | 14 | CSAHQGSSGNTIYF | TGCAGTGCACACCAGGGCAGCTCTGGAAACACCATATATTTT
- | TRBD1 | TRBJ2-5 | TRBV10-3 | 15 | CAISGGTAIQETQYF | TGTGCCATCAGTGGGGGGACAGCAATCCAAGAGACCCAGTACTTC
- | - | TRBJ2-7 | TRBV28 | 12 | CASSLSRSEQYF | TGTGCCAGCAGCCTGTCCAGGAGCGAGCAGTACTTC
- | - | TRBJ1-1 | TRBV5-1 | 15 | CASSLIPTGSGEAFF | TGCGCCAGCAGCTTGATCCCGACAGGATCGGGTGAAGCTTTCTTT
- | TRBD1 | TRBJ1-1 | TRBV12-3/TRBV12-4 | 14 | CASRLGQTNTEAFF | TGTGCCAGCAGGCTGGGACAGACGAACACTGAAGCTTTCTTT
- | - | TRBJ2-7 | TRBV7-8 | 16 | CASSLPGAGHSYEQYF | TGTGCCAGCAGCTTACCTGGGGCAGGCCATTCCTACGAGCAGTACTTC
- | - | TRBJ1-4 | TRBV12-3/TRBV12-4 | 15 | CASRTSLQGNEKLFF | TGTGCCAGCAGAACCAGCTTACAGGGAAATGAAAAACTGTTTTTT
few | - | TRBJ1-2 | TRBV20-1 | 11 | CSASGEYGYTF | TGCAGTGCTAGTGGGGAATACGGCTACACCTTC
- | - | TRBJ1-5 | TRBV5-6 | 14 | CASSFGLRDQPQHF | TGTGCCAGCAGCTTCGGCCTTAGGGATCAGCCCCAGCATTTT
- | TRBD2 | TRBJ2-7 | TRBV29-1 | 13 | CSVGGDGAYEQYF | TGCAGCGTGGGGGGGGACGGAGCCTACGAGCAGTACTTC
few | TRBD1 | TRBJ1-2 | TRBV6-2/TRBV6-3 | 20 | CASSYSTGVSGGPKPYGYTF | TGTGCCAGCAGTTACTCGACAGGGGTGTCAGGGGGTCCCAAGCCCTATGGCTACACCTTC
- | - | TRBJ2-1 | TRBV4-2 | 17 | CASSQGGGGDSYNEQFF | TGTGCCAGCAGCCAAGGAGGGGGCGGGGACTCCTACAATGAGCAGTTCTTC
- | TRBD2 | TRBJ2-3 | TRBV20-1 | 16 | CSARSLAGTGTDTQYF | TGCAGTGCTAGGTCTCTAGCGGGGACTGGGACAGATACGCAGTATTTT
- | - | TRBJ2-2 | TRBV5-1 | 13 | CASTYMGTGELFF | TGCGCCAGCACCTACATGGGGACCGGGGAGCTGTTTTTT
many | - | TRBJ2-7 | TRBV20-1 | 12 | CSARQKSYEQYF | TGCAGTGCTAGACAGAAGTCCTACGAGCAGTACTTC
- | - | TRBJ1-3 | TRBV11-2 | 16 | CASSLADGYSGNTIYF | TGTGCCAGCAGCTTAGCGGACGGATACTCTGGAAACACCATATATTTT
few | - | TRBJ1-2 | TRBV20-1 | 13 | CSASSTTDYGYTF | TGCAGTGCTAGTTCGACAACCGACTATGGCTACACCTTC
- | - | TRBJ1-1 | TRBV20-1 | 11 | CSARVSGMAFF | TGCAGTGCTAGAGTAAGCGGGATGGCTTTCTTT
few | TRBD1 | TRBJ2-1 | TRBV7-9 | 15 | CASSQRTGPYNEQFF | TGTGCCAGCAGCCAACGGACAGGCCCATACAATGAGCAGTTCTTC
- | - | TRBJ2-5 | TRBV5-5 | 15 | CASSETDAYQETQYF | TGTGCCAGCAGCGAGACAGACGCATACCAAGAGACCCAGTACTTC
- | - | TRBJ2-1 | TRBV20-1 | 13 | CSAPGGQDNEQFF | TGCAGTGCTCCGGGGGGCCAGGACAATGAGCAGTTCTTC
- | - | TRBJ2-7 | TRBV5-5 | 14 | CASSSGAQIYEQYF | TGTGCCAGCAGCTCTGGGGCTCAAATCTACGAGCAGTACTTC
- | - | TRBJ1-4 | TRBV12-3/TRBV12-4 | 14 | CASSLWQDGGKLFF | TGTGCCAGCAGTTTGTGGCAGGACGGCGGAAAACTGTTTTTT
- | TRBD1 | TRBJ1-2 | TRBV20-1 | 14 | CSAPGTAPIYGYTF | TGCAGTGCCCCTGGGACAGCTCCAATCTATGGCTACACCTTC
few | - | TRBJ2-2 | TRBV20-1 | 14 | CSATPTTNTGELFF | TGCAGTGCCACCCCTACAACGAACACCGGGGAGCTGTTTTTT
- | - | TRBJ2-3 | TRBV5-1 | 13 | CASSLEGEDTQYF | TGCGCCAGCAGCTTGGAAGGCGAGGATACGCAGTATTTT
- | TRBD1 | TRBJ2-7 | TRBV29-1 | 13 | CSVEDRASYEQYF | TGCAGCGTTGAGGACAGGGCATCCTACGAGCAGTACTTC
- | - | TRBJ2-2 | TRBV20-1 | 14 | CSAFGTANTGELFF | TGCAGTGCGTTTGGGACCGCCAACACCGGGGAGCTGTTTTTT
- | - | TRBJ2-2 | TRBV20-1 | 15 | CSARVLGTNTGELFF | TGCAGTGCTAGAGTGTTGGGTACAAACACCGGGGAGCTGTTTTTT
- | - | TRBJ2-5 | TRBV20-1 | 13 | CSAGGADQETQYF | TGCAGTGCCGGCGGAGCGGACCAAGAGACCCAGTACTTC
few | - | TRBJ1-5 | TRBV20-1 | 16 | CSARHLTGRHNQPQHF | TGCAGTGCTAGGCACCTAACAGGGAGACACAATCAGCCCCAGCATTTT
- | - | TRBJ1-1 | TRBV5-1 | 15 | CASSLVGGQNTEAFF | TGCGCCAGCAGCTTGGTCGGGGGACAGAACACTGAAGCTTTCTTT
few | - | TRBJ2-3 | TRBV7-2 | 15 | CASSDTGTRADTQYF | TGTGCCAGCAGCGACACCGGGACAAGGGCAGATACGCAGTATTTT
- | - | TRBJ2-3 | TRBV18 | 16 | CASSQSPTDRGDTQYF | TGTGCCAGCTCCCAAAGCCCGACAGACCGCGGGGATACGCAGTATTTT
- | TRBD1 | TRBJ1-4 | TRBV6-1 | 14 | CASSTRGLGEKLFF | TGTGCCAGCAGTACCAGGGGGCTTGGGGAAAAACTGTTTTTT